Below, 3 T cell receptor beta chains from the same sample are listed, as sequenced in a study of shared clonotypes between healthy human individuals. Sequencing was performed with immunoSEQ multiplex PCR; in TCRdb, only in-frame clones are kept and a portion is missing. The sample contains approximately 500,000 clones, almost 80% of which appear only once. Sequenced: PBMCs. These receptor sequences come from a middle-aged woman in good health. Some clones in this sample may be carry-over from other donors' samples.

Comment on this clone: Other DNA sequences in the sample encode the same CDR3. The chain carries TRBV6-1 and TRBJ1-2, with a possible D match to TRBD1 (5 bases). Germline V CDR1 and CDR2: MNHNS, SASEGT. The CDR3 totals 12 residues. Trimming took off 4 bases at V and 4 bases at J, with 7 bases between the two ends. The CDR3 region is CASSADSYGYTF. The CDR3 DNA reads TGTGCCAGCAGTGCTGACAGCTATGGCTACACCTTC.

The rearrangement joins TRBV2 to TRBJ1-1, with D maybe TRBD1 (5 bases). Between the trimmed V and J ends, which lost 2 bases and 11 bases, there was a span of 15 bases. CDR1 and CDR2 (germline): SNHLY, FYNNEI. This CDR3 comprises 13 residues. For the CDR3, the DNA is TGTGCCAGCAGTGAACGGTGGGGGGAAGTGGCTTTCTTT. Translation gives CASSERWGEVAFF.

The J gene is TRBJ2-2, the V gene TRBV10-3; TRBD1 aligns across 9 bases. The CDR3 consists of 16 residues. V lost 5 bases, J lost 1 base, and 5 bases stayed unmatched. Germline CDR1 ENHRY, CDR2 SYGVKD. For the CDR3, the DNA is TGTGCCATCAGTCCCGGGACAGGGCAGAACACCGGGGAGCTGTTTTTT. Its protein is CAISPGTGQNTGELFF.